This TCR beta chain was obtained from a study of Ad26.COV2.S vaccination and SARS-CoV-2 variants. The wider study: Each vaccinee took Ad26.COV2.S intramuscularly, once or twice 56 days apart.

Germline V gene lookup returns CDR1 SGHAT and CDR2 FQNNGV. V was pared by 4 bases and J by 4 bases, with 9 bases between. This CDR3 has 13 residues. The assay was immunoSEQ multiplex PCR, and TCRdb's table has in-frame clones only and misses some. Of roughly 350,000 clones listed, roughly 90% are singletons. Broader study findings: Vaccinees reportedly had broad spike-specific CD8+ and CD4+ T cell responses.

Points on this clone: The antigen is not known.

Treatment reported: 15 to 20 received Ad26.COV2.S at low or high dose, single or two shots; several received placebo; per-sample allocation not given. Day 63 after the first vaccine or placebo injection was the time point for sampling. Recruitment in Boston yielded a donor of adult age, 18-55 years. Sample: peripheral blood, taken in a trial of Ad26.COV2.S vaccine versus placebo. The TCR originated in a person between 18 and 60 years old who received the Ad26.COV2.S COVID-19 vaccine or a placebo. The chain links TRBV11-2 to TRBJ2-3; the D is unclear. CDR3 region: CASSSNSADTQYF. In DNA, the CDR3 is TGTGCCAGCAGCTCGAACTCGGCAGATACGCAGTATTTT.